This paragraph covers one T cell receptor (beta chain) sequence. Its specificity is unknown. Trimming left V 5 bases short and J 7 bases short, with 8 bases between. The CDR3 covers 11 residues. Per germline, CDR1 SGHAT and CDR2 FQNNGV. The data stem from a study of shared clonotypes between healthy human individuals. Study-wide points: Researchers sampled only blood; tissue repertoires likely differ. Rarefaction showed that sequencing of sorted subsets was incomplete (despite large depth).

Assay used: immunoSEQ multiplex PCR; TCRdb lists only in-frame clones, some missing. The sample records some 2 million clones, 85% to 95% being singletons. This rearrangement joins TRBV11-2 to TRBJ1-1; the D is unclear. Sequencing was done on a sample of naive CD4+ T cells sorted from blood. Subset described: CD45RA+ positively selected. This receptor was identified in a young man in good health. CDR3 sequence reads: CASSPVFEAFF. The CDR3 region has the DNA TGTGCCAGCAGCCCAGTTTTTGAAGCTTTCTTT.